Included here is one T cell receptor beta chain sequence, with context. What it binds is unknown. The source of the sample is a study of persistence of HIV-infected CD4 T cells. Nonspecific anti-CD3/anti-CD28 bead stimulation represents the broad CD4+ T cell repertoire. Sorting selected CD4+ T cells upregulating both CD40 ligand and CD69. The libraries were made with immunoSEQ version 4 in survey mode. The method was immunoSEQ multiplex PCR; TCRdb's version includes in-frame clones alone and lacks a portion of them. The data show 30,000 to 45,000 clones, 87% seen once. V shed 2 bases and J shed 2 bases, with 7 bases lying between them. This CDR3 contains 13 residues. Germline lookup yields CDR1 LGHDT and CDR2 YNNKEL (reference sequence).

Material: CD4+ T cells sorted from PBMCs after approximately 19-hour stimulation, obtained from a patient who received antiretroviral therapy. The TCR was taken from an adult man with HIV who was CMV-seropositive. The chain carries TRBV3-1 (or the pseudogene TRBV3-2) and TRBJ2-7; D is unclear. The CDR3 protein is CASSQTRTYEQYF. As DNA, the CDR3 is TGTGCCAGCAGCCAAACACGAACCTACGAGCAGTACTTC.